A selection of T cell receptor beta chains follows, all from one sample in a study of blood T cell repertoires in COVID-19. The data were produced by immunoSEQ multiplex PCR, yet TCRdb's version contains in-frame clones alone and is incomplete. The sample shows around 130,000 clones, 82% of them seen only once. Sequencing was performed on peripheral blood. The receptors here all came from a human donor in a cohort sampled during active COVID-19. Both conserved end residues are part of each CDR3. D genes are given only for firm matches. The listing skips clone size in some rows; elsewhere it reads once, few, many or a size class.

NA,TRBJ1-4,TRBV5-1,NA,CASSLVAGNNNEKLFF,TGCGCCAGCAGCTTGGTCGCAGGGAACAACAATGAAAAACTGTTTTTT
NA,TRBJ1-1,TRBV2,NA,CASSSRVPNTEAFF,TGTGCCAGCAGTTCCAGGGTACCGAACACTGAAGCTTTCTTT
many,TRBJ1-5,TRBV3-1/TRBV3-2,NA,CASSQDLGWGGASNQPQHF,TGTGCCAGCAGCCAAGATTTGGGGTGGGGGGGCGCGAGCAATCAGCCCCAGCATTTT
NA,TRBJ2-5,TRBV9,TRBD2,CASSLGTSGGLNQETQYF,TGTGCCAGCAGCCTCGGGACTAGCGGGGGGCTTAATCAAGAGACCCAGTACTTC
NA,TRBJ2-7,TRBV19,TRBD1,CASRRTGTYEQYF,TGTGCCAGTCGACGGACAGGAACCTACGAGCAGTACTTC
few,TRBJ1-5,TRBV7-2,NA,CASSLVNSNQPQHF,TGTGCCAGCAGCTTAGTAAATAGCAATCAGCCCCAGCATTTT
once,TRBJ1-2,TRBV29-1,TRBD1,CSVPAGTGGYGYTF,TGCAGCGTTCCCGCCGGGACAGGGGGCTATGGCTACACCTTC
NA,TRBJ2-2,TRBV3-1/TRBV3-2,NA,CASSRAAGVIVGELFF,TGTGCCAGCAGCCGAGCGGCAGGGGTTATTGTCGGGGAGCTGTTTTTT
few,TRBJ2-7,TRBV5-5,TRBD1,CASTVGTGIYEQYF,TGTGCCAGCACTGTGGGGACAGGGATCTACGAGCAGTACTTC
NA,TRBJ1-2,TRBV7-2,TRBD1,CASSPRDRSNYGYTF,TGTGCCAGCAGCCCAAGGGACAGGTCGAACTATGGCTACACCTTC
NA,TRBJ1-4,TRBV7-9,TRBD1,CASSPTGGSEKLFF,TGTGCCAGCAGCCCGACAGGGGGAAGCGAAAAACTGTTTTTT
NA,TRBJ2-1,TRBV7-9,TRBD2,CASRGLAGFYNEQFF,TGTGCCAGCAGGGGACTAGCGGGTTTCTACAATGAGCAGTTCTTC
NA,TRBJ1-6,TRBV15,TRBD1,CATSRDTGGDSPLHF,TGTGCCACCAGCAGGGATACAGGGGGCGATTCACCCCTCCACTTT
NA,TRBJ1-1,TRBV7-8,NA,CASSSQRGATEAFF,TGTGCCAGCAGCTCCCAACGGGGAGCCACTGAAGCTTTCTTT
NA,TRBJ1-4,TRBV7-9,NA,CASSFMRGLNEKLFF,TGTGCCAGCAGCTTTATGAGGGGGTTGAATGAAAAACTGTTTTTT
NA,TRBJ2-3,TRBV7-2,TRBD2,CASSSSSGAGHTQYF,TGTGCCAGCAGCTCGTCTAGCGGGGCGGGACATACGCAGTATTTT
many,TRBJ1-2,TRBV11-2,NA,CASSSREGEYGYTF,TGTGCCAGCAGCTCCCGGGAGGGCGAATATGGCTACACCTTC
NA,TRBJ1-6,TRBV5-4,NA,CASSLTDNSPLHF,TGTGCCAGCAGCCTCACGGATAATTCACCCCTCCACTTT
NA,TRBJ1-5,TRBV5-6,NA,CASSRNEATHRQPQHF,TGTGCCAGCAGCAGGAATGAGGCCACCCACAGGCAGCCCCAGCATTTT
NA,TRBJ2-2,TRBV10-2,NA,CASNSQGGGELFF,TGCGCCAGCAATTCCCAGGGGGGCGGGGAGCTGTTTTTT
NA,TRBJ2-1,TRBV5-6,NA,CASSWGTTNNEQFF,TGTGCCAGCAGCTGGGGGACAACAAACAATGAGCAGTTCTTC
NA,TRBJ1-1,TRBV28,NA,CASSYGARTEAFF,TGTGCCAGCAGTTATGGGGCGCGAACTGAAGCTTTCTTT
NA,TRBJ2-3,TRBV9,TRBD2,CASSVAGGLTDTQYF,TGTGCCAGCAGCGTAGCGGGGGGACTCACAGATACGCAGTATTTT
few,TRBJ1-3,TRBV10-1,NA,CASTSGNTIYF,TGCGCCAGCACTTCGGGAAACACCATATATTTT
NA,TRBJ2-2,TRBV28,TRBD2,CASRAGVPTGELFF,TGTGCCAGCAGAGCGGGGGTCCCCACCGGGGAGCTGTTTTTT
NA,TRBJ2-7,TRBV7-8,NA,CASSLNPRQASYEQYF,TGTGCCAGCAGCTTAAACCCTCGACAGGCCTCCTACGAGCAGTACTTC
NA,TRBJ1-1,TRBV6-1,NA,CASSDSYTEAFF,TGTGCCAGCAGTGACAGTTACACTGAAGCTTTCTTT
NA,TRBJ2-5,TRBV2,TRBD2,CASSESPGLQETQYF,TGTGCCAGCAGTGAATCCCCGGGACTACAAGAGACCCAGTACTTC
NA,TRBJ2-7,TRBV2,NA,CASSEAGTGSYEQYF,TGTGCCAGCAGTGAAGCAGGGACTGGGAGTTACGAGCAGTACTTC
NA,TRBJ2-2,TRBV11-2,NA,CASSQMSTGELFF,TGTGCCAGCAGCCAAATGTCCACCGGGGAGCTGTTTTTT
NA,TRBJ2-7,TRBV5-4,TRBD1,CASSLGQGGTYEQYF,TGTGCCAGCAGCTTGGGACAGGGGGGGACCTACGAGCAGTACTTC
NA,TRBJ2-1,TRBV29-1,NA,CSVGLPNNEQFF,TGCAGCGTTGGACTCCCTAACAATGAGCAGTTCTTC
NA,TRBJ2-3,TRBV19,TRBD1,CASTRGTGSTDTQYF,TGTGCCAGTACCCGTGGGACAGGATCCACAGATACGCAGTATTTT
NA,TRBJ2-7,TRBV19,TRBD1,CASGRDSPYEQYF,TGTGCCAGTGGCCGGGACAGCCCCTACGAGCAGTACTTC
NA,TRBJ2-3,TRBV7-2,TRBD1,CASSLATGWADTQYF,TGTGCCAGCAGCTTAGCGACAGGGTGGGCAGATACGCAGTATTTT
NA,TRBJ2-1,TRBV3-1/TRBV3-2,TRBD2,CASSGASGGINEQFF,TGTGCCAGCAGTGGTGCTAGCGGGGGGATCAATGAGCAGTTCTTC
NA,TRBJ2-2,TRBV2,NA,CASSELQGSAGELFF,TGTGCCAGCAGTGAACTACAGGGTTCGGCCGGGGAGCTGTTTTTT
NA,TRBJ1-1,TRBV19,NA,CASSTNPAMNTEAFF,TGTGCCAGTAGTACCAACCCAGCGATGAACACTGAAGCTTTCTTT
few,TRBJ1-1,TRBV10-1,NA,CASSETVMNTEAFF,TGCGCCAGCAGTGAGACAGTCATGAACACTGAAGCTTTCTTT
few,TRBJ1-2,TRBV5-4,NA,CASSLVSFGQGYTF,TGTGCCAGCAGCTTGGTCAGCTTTGGGCAAGGCTACACCTTC
NA,TRBJ1-4,TRBV4-1,NA,CASSQVGIGNEKLFF,TGCGCCAGCAGCCAAGTTGGCATTGGTAATGAAAAACTGTTTTTT
NA,TRBJ1-1,TRBV4-1,NA,CASSIDRTNTEAFF,TGCGCCAGCAGCATCGACAGGACGAACACTGAAGCTTTCTTT
NA,TRBJ2-2,TRBV5-5,NA,CASSYSGSQNTGELFF,TGTGCCAGCAGCTACTCAGGGTCCCAGAACACCGGGGAGCTGTTTTTT
NA,TRBJ2-5,TRBV5-1,NA,CASSLEVATQETQYF,TGCGCCAGCAGCTTGGAGGTAGCCACCCAAGAGACCCAGTACTTC
NA,TRBJ2-1,TRBV27,NA,CASISGLPLNEQFF,TGTGCCAGCATCTCGGGACTCCCCCTCAATGAGCAGTTCTTC
NA,TRBJ1-6,TRBV5-1,TRBD1,CASSLGTGSSYNSPLHF,TGCGCCAGCAGCTTGGGGACAGGGAGCTCCTATAATTCACCCCTCCACTTT
NA,TRBJ1-5,TRBV2,TRBD1,CASTQRGDRGQPQHF,TGTGCCAGCACCCAGAGAGGAGACAGGGGTCAGCCCCAGCATTTT
NA,TRBJ2-5,TRBV7-9,TRBD1,CASRRDRVSPQETQYF,TGTGCCAGCAGACGGGACAGGGTTAGCCCACAAGAGACCCAGTACTTC
NA,TRBJ1-1,TRBV5-1,NA,CASSFTGKNTEAFF,TGCGCCAGCAGCTTCACAGGGAAGAACACTGAAGCTTTCTTT
once,TRBJ1-2,TRBV6-5,NA,CASSYSRGGYGYTF,TGTGCCAGCAGTTACTCGAGGGGGGGCTATGGCTACACCTTC
NA,TRBJ1-1,TRBV19,TRBD1,CASSPGTANTEAFF,TGTGCCAGTAGCCCCGGGACAGCGAACACTGAAGCTTTCTTT